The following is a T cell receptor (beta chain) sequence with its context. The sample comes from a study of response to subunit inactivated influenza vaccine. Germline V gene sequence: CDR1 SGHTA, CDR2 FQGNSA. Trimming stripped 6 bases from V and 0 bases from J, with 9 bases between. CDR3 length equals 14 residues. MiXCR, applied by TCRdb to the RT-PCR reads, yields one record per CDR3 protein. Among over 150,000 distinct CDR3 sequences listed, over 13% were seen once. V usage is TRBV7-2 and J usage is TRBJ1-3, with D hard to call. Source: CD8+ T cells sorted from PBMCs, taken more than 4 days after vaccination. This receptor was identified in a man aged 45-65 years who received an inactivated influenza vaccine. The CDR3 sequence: CASSRVGSGNTIYF. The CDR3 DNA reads TGTGCCAGCAGTCGTGTGGGCTCTGGAAACACCATATATTTT.